What follows are 8 T cell receptor beta chains derived from one specimen sequenced in a study of T cell clonality in common variable immunodeficiency. Study conclusions and caveats: Reportedly, TCR beta sequences from common variable immunodeficiency showed fewer deletions and N-nucleotide insertions.

The antigens for these receptors are not known. Profiled with immunoSEQ multiplex PCR; TCRdb holds only in-frame clones, not every one. The sample yields around 30,000 clones, without any singletons. The sequencing input was peripheral blood mononuclear cells. Source of these receptors: a human donor with common variable immunodeficiency.

This clone was seen at least ten times. The CDR3 end lies 3 residues beyond the end of the read and is filled in from the germline J gene. This chain links TRBV2 with TRBJ1-5; D possibly corresponds to TRBD1 (6 bases). CDR3 length equals 17 residues. The V and J ends lost 2 bases and 5 bases respectively, with 19 bases between them. Germline V CDR1 and CDR2: SNHLY, FYNNEI. The chain's CDR3 is CASSERGRDTRHQPQHF. The CDR3 bases that were read are TGTGCCAGCAGTGAAAGAGGCAGGGACACGCGACATCAGCCC.

The table lists this clone with a few counts. Read coverage stops 3 residues before the CDR3 terminus; the germline J gene supplies the remainder. This chain uses TRBV30 with TRBJ1-1, with TRBD1 as a possible D gene (5 bases). Looked up from germline, CDR1 is GTSNPN and CDR2 is SVGIG (reference sequence). With 0 bases removed from V and 5 bases from J, the gap between germline ends came to 22 bases. The CDR3 sequence is 17 residues long. The chain's CDR3 is CAWSVSFGRGAWTEAFF. The covered CDR3 bases are TGTGCCTGGAGTGTATCCTTCGGGAGAGGGGCTTGGACTGAA.

This clone was found a few times. The CDR3 end lies 3 residues beyond the end of the read and is filled in from the germline J gene. This chain joins TRBV19 and TRBJ2-7, with D perhaps matching TRBD1 (6 bases). Germline CDR1 LNHDA, CDR2 SQIVND (reference sequence). This CDR3 is built from 13 residues. V lost 1 base and J lost 6, with 10 bases in between. This chain's CDR3 is CASSIVGAVEQYF. The sequenced part of the CDR3 DNA is TGTGCCAGTAGTATAGTGGGGGCCGTCGAG.

In the case of this clone: The read gets to within 3 residues of the CDR3 end, and the germline J gene fills in the rest. Different DNA sequences within this sample yield the same CDR3. This chain joins TRBV19 and TRBJ1-1, with a weak D call TRBD1 (6 bases). The V and J ends lost 10 bases and 0 bases respectively, with 12 bases between them. The CDR3 contains 13 residues. Germline V lookup: CDR1 LNHDA, CDR2 SQIVND (reference sequence). CDR3 sequence reads: CATTRGLNTEAFF. The covered CDR3 bases are TGTGCCACTACAAGGGGGTTGAACACTGAA.

This clone was observed a few times. The read ends 3 residues early relative to the CDR3; the germline J gene fills the gap. The V call is TRBV20-1, the J call TRBJ1-3; possible D gene TRBD1, 5 bases. Looked up from germline, CDR1 is DFQATT and CDR2 is SNEGSKA (reference sequence). The CDR3 covers 14 residues. The V and J ends lost 6 bases and 0 bases respectively, with 12 bases between them. This CDR3 reads CSARGVFSGNTIYF. The part of the CDR3 DNA that was read is TGCAGTGCCCGGGGGGTTTTCTCTGGAAACACC.

This clone has at least ten counts. The read ends 3 residues before the CDR3 terminus; that terminus is restored from the germline J gene. The rearrangement uses TRBV20-1 and TRBJ2-3, with no clear D. The germline CDR1 and CDR2 sequences are DFQATT and SNEGSKA (reference sequence). The ends were cut back, 5 bases at V and 6 bases at J, with 18 bases in the middle. This CDR3 comprises 14 residues. The CDR3 bases that were read are TGCAGTGCTCTCTTTTGGGCAGAGACGGATACG. Its translation is CSALFWAETDT. The CDR3 as a whole reads CSALFWAETDTQYF.

This clone was observed a handful of times. A junction end diverges from the germline sequence, so it may reflect a read error. The CDR3 extends 3 residues past the end of the read, so its final part is completed from the germline J gene. V and J are TRBV7-9 and TRBJ2-7; D unclear. The CDR3 contains 13 residues. Germline V gene sequence: CDR1 SEHNR, CDR2 FQNEAQ (reference sequence). CDR3 bases read: TGTTCCAGCAGCTTAGGTACAGCCTACGAG. Protein sequence: CSSSLGTAYE. Given in full, the CDR3 is CSSSLGTAYEQYF. The complete variable domain, with remaining parts taken from reference TRBV7-9 and TRBJ2-7, reads DTGVSQNPRHKITKRGQNVTFRCDPISEHNRLYWYRQTLGQGPEFLTYFQNEAQLEKSRLLSDRFSAERPKGSFSTLEIQRTEQGDSAMYLCSSSLGTAYEQYFGPGTRLTVT.

This clone was observed at least ten times. With the read ending 3 residues before the CDR3 end, the germline J gene is used to fill in that end. The chain has TRBV13 and TRBJ2-3, with 8 nucleotides matching TRBD2. Losses at the gene ends were 3 bases for V and 7 bases for J; bases not matched to a gene: 12. This CDR3 comprises 16 residues. Germline V gene sequence: CDR1 PRHDT, CDR2 FYEKMQ (reference sequence). The part of the CDR3 DNA that was read is TGTGCCAGCAGCTTTCTTGGTCGGGGGGGCCTGTATACG. It codes for CASSFLGRGGLYT. The whole CDR3 protein is CASSFLGRGGLYTQYF.